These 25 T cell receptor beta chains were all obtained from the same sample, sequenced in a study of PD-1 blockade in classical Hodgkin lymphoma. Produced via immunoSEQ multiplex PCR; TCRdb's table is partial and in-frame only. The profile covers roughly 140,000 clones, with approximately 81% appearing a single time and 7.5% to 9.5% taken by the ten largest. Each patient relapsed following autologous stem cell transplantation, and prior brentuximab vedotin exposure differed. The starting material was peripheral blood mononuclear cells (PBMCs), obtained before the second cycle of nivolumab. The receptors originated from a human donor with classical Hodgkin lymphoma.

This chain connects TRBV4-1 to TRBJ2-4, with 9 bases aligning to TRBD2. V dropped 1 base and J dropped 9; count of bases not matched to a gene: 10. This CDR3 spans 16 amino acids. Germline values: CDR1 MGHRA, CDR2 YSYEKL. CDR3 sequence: CASSQVLLGAGGIQYF. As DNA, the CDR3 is TGCGCCAGCAGCCAAGTCCTCCTGGGAGCGGGGGGCATTCAGTACTTC.

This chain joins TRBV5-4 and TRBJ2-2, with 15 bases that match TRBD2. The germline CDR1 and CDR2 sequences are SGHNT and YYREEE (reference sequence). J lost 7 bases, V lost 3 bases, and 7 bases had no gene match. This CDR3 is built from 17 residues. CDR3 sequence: CASSSGLAGGPDGELFF. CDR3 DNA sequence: TGTGCCAGCAGCTCCGGACTAGCGGGGGGGCCGGACGGGGAGCTGTTTTTT. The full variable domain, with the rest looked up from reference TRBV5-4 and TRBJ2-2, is ETGVTQSPTHLIKTRGQQVTLRCSSQSGHNTVSWYQQALGQGPQFIFQYYREEENGRGNFPPRFSGLQFPNYSSELNVNALELDDSALYLCASSSGLAGGPDGELFFGEGSRLTVL.

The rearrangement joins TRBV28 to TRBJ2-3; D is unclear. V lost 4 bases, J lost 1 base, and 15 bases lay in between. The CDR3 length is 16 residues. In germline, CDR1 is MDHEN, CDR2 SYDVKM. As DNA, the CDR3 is TGTGCCAGCAGTTCCCGCCGGTTGGACCGCACAGATACGCAGTATTTT. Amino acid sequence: CASSSRRLDRTDTQYF. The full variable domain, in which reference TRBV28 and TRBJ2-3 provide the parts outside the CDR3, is DVKVTQSSRYLVKRTGEKVFLECVQDMDHENMFWYRQDPGLGLRLIYFSYDVKMKEKGDIPEGYSVSREKKERFSLILESASTNQTSMYLCASSSRRLDRTDTQYFGPGTRLTVL.

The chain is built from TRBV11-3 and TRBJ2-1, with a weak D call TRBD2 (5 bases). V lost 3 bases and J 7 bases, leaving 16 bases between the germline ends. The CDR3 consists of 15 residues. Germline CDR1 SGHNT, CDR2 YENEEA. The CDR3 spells CASSLNGVPGNEQFF. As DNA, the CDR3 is TGTGCCAGCAGCTTGAACGGGGTCCCCGGGAATGAGCAGTTCTTC. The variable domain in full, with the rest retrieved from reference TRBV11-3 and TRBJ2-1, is EAGVVQSPRYKIIEKKQPVAFWCNPISGHNTLYWYLQNLGQGPELLIRYENEEAVDDSQLPKDRFSAERLKGVDSTLKIQPAELGDSAVYLCASSLNGVPGNEQFFGPGTRLTVL.

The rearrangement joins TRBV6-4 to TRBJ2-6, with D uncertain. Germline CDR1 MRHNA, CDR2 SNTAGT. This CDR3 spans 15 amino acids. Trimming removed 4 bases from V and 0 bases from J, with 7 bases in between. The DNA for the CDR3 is TGTGCCAGCAGTGTCCGTTTCTCTGGGGCCAACGTCCTGACTTTC. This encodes CASSVRFSGANVLTF.

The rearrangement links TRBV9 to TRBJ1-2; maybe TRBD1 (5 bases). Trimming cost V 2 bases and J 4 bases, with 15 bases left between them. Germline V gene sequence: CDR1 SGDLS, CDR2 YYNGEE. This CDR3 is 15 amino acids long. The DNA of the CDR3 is TGTGCCAGCAGCGTGGGGGGGGTCCGCACCTATGGCTACACCTTC. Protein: CASSVGGVRTYGYTF.

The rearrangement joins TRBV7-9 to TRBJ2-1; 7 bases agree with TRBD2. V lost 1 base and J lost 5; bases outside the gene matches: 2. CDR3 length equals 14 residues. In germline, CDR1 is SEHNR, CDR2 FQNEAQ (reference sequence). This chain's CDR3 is CASSLGGLDNEQFF. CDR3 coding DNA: TGTGCCAGCAGCTTAGGCGGACTAGACAATGAGCAGTTCTTC.

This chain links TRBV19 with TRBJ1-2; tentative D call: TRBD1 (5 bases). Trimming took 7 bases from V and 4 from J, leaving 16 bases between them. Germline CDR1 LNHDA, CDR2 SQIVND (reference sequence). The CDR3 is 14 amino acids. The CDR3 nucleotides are TGTGCCAGTATACAGACAGTGGGCTTCTATGGCTACACCTTC. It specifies CASIQTVGFYGYTF.

CDR3 in DNA: TGCGCCAGCAGCCAAGGTGACAGGGCTAACTATGGCTACACCTTC. Protein sequence: CASSQGDRANYGYTF. This chain connects TRBV4-1 to TRBJ1-2; 7 nucleotides line up with TRBD1. The CDR3 runs to 15 residues. The germline CDR1 and CDR2 sequences are MGHRA and YSYEKL. Trimming removed 1 base from V and 0 bases from J; junction bases left unmatched: 2.

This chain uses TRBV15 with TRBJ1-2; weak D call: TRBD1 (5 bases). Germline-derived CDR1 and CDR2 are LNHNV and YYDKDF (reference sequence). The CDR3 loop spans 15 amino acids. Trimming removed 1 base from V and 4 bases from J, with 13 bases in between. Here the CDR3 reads CATSRVTGSIYGYTF. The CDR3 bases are TGTGCCACCAGCAGAGTCACAGGCTCTATCTATGGCTACACCTTC.

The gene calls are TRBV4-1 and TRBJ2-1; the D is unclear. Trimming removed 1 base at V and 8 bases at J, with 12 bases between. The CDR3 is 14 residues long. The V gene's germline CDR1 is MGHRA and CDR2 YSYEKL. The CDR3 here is CASSQVWLEDEQFF. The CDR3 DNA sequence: TGCGCCAGCAGCCAAGTCTGGCTAGAGGATGAGCAGTTCTTC.

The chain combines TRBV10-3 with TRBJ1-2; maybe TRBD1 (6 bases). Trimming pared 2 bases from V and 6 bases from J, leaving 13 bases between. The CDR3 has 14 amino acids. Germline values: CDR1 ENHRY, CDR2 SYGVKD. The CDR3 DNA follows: TGTGCCATCAGTGAGCATGAGGCAGGGGATGGCTACACCTTC. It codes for CAISEHEAGDGYTF.

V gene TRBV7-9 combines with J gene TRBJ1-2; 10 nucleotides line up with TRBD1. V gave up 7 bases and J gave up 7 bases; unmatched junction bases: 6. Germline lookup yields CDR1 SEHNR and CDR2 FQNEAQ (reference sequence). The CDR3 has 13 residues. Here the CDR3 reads CASTAGTGAGYTF. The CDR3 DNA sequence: TGTGCCAGCACCGCAGGGACAGGGGCTGGCTACACCTTC.

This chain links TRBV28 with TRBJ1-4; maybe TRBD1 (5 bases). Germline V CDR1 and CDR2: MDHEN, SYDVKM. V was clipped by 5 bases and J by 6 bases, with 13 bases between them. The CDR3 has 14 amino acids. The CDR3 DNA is TGTGCCAGCAGTCTGGCAGGGTTTTATGAAAAACTGTTTTTT. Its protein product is CASSLAGFYEKLFF. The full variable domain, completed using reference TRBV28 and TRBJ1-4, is DVKVTQSSRYLVKRTGEKVFLECVQDMDHENMFWYRQDPGLGLRLIYFSYDVKMKEKGDIPEGYSVSREKKERFSLILESASTNQTSMYLCASSLAGFYEKLFFGSGTQLSVL.

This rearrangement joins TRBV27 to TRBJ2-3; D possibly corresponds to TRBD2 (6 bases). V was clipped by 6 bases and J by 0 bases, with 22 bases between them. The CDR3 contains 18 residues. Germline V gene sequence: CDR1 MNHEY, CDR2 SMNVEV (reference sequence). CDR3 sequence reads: CASRRSPNLASSTDTQYF. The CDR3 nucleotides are TGTGCCAGCAGGAGAAGCCCCAATCTAGCGTCGAGCACAGATACGCAGTATTTT.

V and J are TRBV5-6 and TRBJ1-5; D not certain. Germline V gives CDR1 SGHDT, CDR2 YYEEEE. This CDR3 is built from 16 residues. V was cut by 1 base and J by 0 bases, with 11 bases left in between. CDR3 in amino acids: CASSLSRDYSNQPQHF. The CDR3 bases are TGTGCCAGCAGCTTGTCGAGGGATTATAGCAATCAGCCCCAGCATTTT.

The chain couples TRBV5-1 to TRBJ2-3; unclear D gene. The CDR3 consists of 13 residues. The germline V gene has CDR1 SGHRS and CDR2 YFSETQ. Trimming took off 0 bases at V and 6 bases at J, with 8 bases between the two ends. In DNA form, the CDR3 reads TGCGCCAGCAGCTTGGTCGAAGGGGATACGCAGTATTTT. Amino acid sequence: CASSLVEGDTQYF.

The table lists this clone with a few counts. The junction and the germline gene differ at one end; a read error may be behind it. This chain's CDR3 is CASSSTGANF. DNA of the CDR3: TGTGCTAGCAGCTCTACAGGGGCGAACTTC. This chain joins TRBV7-7 and TRBJ2-7; 7 bases match TRBD1. The CDR3 runs to 10 residues. Germline V gene sequence: CDR1 SSHAT, CDR2 FNYEAQ (reference sequence).

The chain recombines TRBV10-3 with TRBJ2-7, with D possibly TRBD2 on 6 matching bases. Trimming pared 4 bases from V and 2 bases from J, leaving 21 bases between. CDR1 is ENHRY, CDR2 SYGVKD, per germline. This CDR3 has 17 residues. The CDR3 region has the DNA TGTGCCATCAGTGGGGCCCAAACCCGGGGGTCTACCTACGAGCAGTACTTC. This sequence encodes CAISGAQTRGSTYEQYF.

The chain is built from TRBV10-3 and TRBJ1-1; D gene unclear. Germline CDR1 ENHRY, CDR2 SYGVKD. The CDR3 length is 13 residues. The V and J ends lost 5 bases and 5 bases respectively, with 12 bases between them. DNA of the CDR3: TGTGCCATCAGTCCCGGAAGGGCGACTGAAGCTTTCTTT. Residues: CAISPGRATEAFF.

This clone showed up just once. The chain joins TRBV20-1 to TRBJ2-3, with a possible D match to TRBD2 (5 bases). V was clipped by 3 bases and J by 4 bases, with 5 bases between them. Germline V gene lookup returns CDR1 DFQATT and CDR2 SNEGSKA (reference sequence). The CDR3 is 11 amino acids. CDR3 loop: CSASGADTQYF. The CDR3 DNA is TGCAGTGCTAGCGGGGCAGATACGCAGTATTTT.

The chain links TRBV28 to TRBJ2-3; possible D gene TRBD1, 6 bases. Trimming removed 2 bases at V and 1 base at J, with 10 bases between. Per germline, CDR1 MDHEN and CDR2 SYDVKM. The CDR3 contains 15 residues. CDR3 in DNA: TGTGCCAGCAGTTTAGGGACACGGGGCACAGATACGCAGTATTTT. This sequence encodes CASSLGTRGTDTQYF.

The CDR3 loop is CASTYSSPSYEQYF. For the CDR3, the DNA is TGTGCCAGCACTTACAGTTCCCCTTCCTACGAGCAGTACTTC. This chain connects TRBV2 to TRBJ2-7; the D is unclear. The germline V and J ends were trimmed by 7 bases and 1 base, with 14 bases remaining between them. CDR1 and CDR2 from the germline V gene are SNHLY and FYNNEI. This CDR3 spans 14 amino acids.

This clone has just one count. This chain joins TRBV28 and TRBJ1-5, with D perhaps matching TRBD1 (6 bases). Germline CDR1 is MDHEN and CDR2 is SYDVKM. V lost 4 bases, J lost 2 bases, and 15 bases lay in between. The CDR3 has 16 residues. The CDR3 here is CASSSPGHSRNQPQHF. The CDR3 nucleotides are TGTGCCAGCAGTTCCCCGGGACACTCGCGCAATCAGCCCCAGCATTTT.

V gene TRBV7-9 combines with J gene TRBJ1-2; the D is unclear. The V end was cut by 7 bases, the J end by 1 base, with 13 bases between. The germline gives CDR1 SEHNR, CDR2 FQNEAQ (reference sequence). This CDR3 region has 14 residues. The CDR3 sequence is CASTPDSFNYGYTF. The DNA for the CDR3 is TGTGCCAGCACCCCGGACTCCTTTAACTATGGCTACACCTTC.